The T cell receptor (beta chain) under discussion was sequenced for a study of blood T cell repertoires in COVID-19. Study background: Specimens from acute and convalescent COVID-19 originated in the United States, Italy and Spain. T cells, B-cell-depleted T cells, or PBMCs supplied cDNA or gDNA.

In Seattle, patients joined the study during active infection and were tracked longitudinally. The table lists this clone with a count of one. This CDR3 has 16 amino acids. Looked up from germline, CDR1 is SGHRS and CDR2 is YFSETQ. V shed 2 bases and J shed 0 bases, with 15 bases lying between them. Original methodology: Quantification of nucleated cells was approximated via reference gene primer amplification. Method: immunoSEQ multiplex PCR; TCRdb's copy keeps in-frame clones and lacks some. V and J calls and clone size are as listed in that table; D and trimming were resolved from the DNA. The sample lists roughly 260,000 clones, 88% occurring once.

The sequencing input was peripheral blood. The receptor's source is a woman in her twenties or thirties with COVID-19, enrolled during active disease. This sequence joins TRBV5-1 and TRBJ2-7, with a tentative D call TRBD2 (6 bases). CDR3 protein: CASSFLRAGSSYEQYF. The CDR3 nucleotides are TGCGCCAGCAGCTTCCTTCGTGCCGGGAGCTCCTACGAGCAGTACTTC.